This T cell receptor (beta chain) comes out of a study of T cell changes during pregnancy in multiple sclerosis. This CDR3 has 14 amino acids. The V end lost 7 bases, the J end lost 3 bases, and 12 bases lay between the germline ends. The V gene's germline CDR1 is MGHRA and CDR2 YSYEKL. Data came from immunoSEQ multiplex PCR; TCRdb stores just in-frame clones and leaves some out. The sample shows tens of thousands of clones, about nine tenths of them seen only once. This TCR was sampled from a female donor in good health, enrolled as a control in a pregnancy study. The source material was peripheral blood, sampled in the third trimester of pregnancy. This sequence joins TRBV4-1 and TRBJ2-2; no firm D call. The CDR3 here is CASNDGWDTGELFF. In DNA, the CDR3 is TGCGCCAGCAACGACGGGTGGGACACCGGGGAGCTGTTTTTT.